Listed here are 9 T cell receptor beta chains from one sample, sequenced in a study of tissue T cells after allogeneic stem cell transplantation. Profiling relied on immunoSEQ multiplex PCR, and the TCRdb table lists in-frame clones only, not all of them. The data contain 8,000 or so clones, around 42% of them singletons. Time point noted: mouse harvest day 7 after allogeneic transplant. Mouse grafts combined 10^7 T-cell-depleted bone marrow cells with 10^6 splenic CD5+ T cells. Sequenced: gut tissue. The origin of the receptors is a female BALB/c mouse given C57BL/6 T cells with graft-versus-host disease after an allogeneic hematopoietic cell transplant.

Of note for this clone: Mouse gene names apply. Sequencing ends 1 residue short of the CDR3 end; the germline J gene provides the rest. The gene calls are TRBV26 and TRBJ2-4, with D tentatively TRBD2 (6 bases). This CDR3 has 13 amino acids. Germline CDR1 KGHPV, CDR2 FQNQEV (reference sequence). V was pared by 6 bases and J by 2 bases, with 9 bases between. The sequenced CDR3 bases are TGTGCCAGCAGCCCGGGACTTCAAAACACCTTGTAC. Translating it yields CASSPGLQNTLY. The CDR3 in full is CASSPGLQNTLYF.

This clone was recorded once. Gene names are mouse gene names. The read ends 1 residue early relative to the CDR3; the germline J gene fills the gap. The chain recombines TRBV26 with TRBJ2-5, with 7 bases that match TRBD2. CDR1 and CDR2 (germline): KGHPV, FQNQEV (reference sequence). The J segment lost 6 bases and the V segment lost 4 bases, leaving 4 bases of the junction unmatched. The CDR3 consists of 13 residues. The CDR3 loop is CASSPLGEDTQYF. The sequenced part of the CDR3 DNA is TGTGCCAGCAGTCCTCTGGGGGAGGACACCCAGTAC.

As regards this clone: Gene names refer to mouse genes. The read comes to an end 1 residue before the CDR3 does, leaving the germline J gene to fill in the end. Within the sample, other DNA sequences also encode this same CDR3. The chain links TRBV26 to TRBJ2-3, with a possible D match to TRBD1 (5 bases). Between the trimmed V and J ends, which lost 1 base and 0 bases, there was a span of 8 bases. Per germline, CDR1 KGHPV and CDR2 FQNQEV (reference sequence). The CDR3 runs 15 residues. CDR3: CASSLWTTSAETLYF. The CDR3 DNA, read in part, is TGTGCCAGCAGTCTGTGGACAACTAGTGCAGAAACGCTGTAT.

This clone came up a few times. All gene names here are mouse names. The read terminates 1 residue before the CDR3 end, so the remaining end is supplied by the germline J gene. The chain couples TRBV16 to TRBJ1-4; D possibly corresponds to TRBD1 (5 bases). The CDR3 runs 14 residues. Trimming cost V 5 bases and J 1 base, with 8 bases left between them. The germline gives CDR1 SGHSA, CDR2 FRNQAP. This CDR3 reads CASSPQGSNERLFF. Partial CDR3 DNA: TGTGCAAGCAGCCCTCAGGGTTCCAACGAAAGATTATTT.

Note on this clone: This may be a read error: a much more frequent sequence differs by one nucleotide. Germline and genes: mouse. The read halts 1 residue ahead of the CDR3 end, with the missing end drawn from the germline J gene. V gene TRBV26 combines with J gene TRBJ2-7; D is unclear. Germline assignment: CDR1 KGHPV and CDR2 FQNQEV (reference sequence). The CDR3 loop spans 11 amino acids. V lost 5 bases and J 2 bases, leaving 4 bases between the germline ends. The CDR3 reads CASSDTYEQYF. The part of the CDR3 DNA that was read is TGTGCCAGCAGTGACACCTATGAACAGTAC.

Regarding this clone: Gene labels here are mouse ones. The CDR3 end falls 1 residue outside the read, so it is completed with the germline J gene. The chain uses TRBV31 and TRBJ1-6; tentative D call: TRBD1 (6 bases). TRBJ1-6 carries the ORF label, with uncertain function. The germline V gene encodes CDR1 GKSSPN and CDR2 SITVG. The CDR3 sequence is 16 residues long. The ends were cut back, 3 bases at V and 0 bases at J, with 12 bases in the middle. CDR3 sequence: CAWSLTGNSYNSPLYF. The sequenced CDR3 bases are TGTGCCTGGAGCCTCACAGGGAATTCCTATAATTCGCCCCTCTAC.

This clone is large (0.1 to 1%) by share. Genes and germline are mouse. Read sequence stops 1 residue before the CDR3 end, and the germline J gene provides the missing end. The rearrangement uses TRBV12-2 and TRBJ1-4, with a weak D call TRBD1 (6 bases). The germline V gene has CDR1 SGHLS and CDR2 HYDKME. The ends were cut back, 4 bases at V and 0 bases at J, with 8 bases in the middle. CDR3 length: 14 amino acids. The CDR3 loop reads CASSRTVSNERLFF. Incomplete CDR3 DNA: TGTGCCAGCTCCCGGACAGTTTCCAACGAAAGATTATTT.

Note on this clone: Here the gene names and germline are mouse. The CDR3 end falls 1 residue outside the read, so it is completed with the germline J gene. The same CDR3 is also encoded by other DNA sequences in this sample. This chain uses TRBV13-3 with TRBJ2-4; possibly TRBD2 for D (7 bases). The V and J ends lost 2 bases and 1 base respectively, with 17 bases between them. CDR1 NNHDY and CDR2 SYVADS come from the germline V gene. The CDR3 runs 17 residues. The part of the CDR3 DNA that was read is TGTGCCAGCAGTGACAGGGGCGAAGGGGGGGGTCAAAACACCTTGTAC. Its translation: CASSDRGEGGGQNTLY. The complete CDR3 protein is CASSDRGEGGGQNTLYF. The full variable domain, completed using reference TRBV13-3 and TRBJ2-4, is EAAVTQSPRSKVAVTGGKVTLSCHQTNNHDYMYWYRQDTGHGLRLIHYSYVADSTEKGDIPDGYKASRPSQENFSLILELASLSQTAVYFCASSDRGEGGGQNTLYFGAGTRLSVL.

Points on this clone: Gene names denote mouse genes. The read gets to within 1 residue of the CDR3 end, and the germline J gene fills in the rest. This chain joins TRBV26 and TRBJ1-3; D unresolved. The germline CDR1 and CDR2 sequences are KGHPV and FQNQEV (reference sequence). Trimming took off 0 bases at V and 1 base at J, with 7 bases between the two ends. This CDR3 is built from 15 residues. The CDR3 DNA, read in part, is TGTGCCAGCAGTCTGTCGATGGGGTCTGGAAATACGCTCTAT. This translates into CASSLSMGSGNTLY. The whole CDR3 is CASSLSMGSGNTLYF.